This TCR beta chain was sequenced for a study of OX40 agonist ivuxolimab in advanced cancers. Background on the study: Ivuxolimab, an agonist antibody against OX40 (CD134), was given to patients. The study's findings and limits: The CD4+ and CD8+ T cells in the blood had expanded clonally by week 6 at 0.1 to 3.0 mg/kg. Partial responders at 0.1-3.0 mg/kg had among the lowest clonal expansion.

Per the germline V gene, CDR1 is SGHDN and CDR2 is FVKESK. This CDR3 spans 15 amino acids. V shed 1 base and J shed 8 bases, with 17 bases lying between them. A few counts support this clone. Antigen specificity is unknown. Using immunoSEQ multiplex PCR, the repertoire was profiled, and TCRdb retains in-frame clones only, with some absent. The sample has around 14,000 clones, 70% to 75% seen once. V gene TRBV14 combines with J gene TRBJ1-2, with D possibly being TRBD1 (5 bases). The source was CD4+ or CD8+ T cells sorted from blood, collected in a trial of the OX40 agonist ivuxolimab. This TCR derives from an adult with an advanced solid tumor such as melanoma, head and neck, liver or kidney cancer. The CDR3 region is CASSQGRTHEVGYTF. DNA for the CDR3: TGTGCCAGCAGCCAAGGCCGGACACATGAGGTGGGCTACACCTTC. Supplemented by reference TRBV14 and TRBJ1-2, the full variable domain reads EAGVTQFPSHSVIEKGQTVTLRCDPISGHDNLYWYRRVMGKEIKFLLHFVKESKQDESGMPNNRFLAERTGGTYSTLKVQPAELEDSGVYFCASSQGRTHEVGYTFGSGTRLTVV.